These T cell receptor beta chains were read from a single sample in a study of blood T cells in healthy people across ages. TCRdb itself ran the 5' RACE reads through MiXCR, one entry per CDR3 protein. The sample records 550,000 to 650,000 distinct CDR3 sequences, about 27% being singletons. The sample was also reused in another study, on T cells of mothers and their children.

The specimen was blood. The receptor source for this set is a boy between 2 and 10 years old in good health. CDR3s include the opening cysteine and the closing phenylalanine or tryptophan. A D gene is named only where the DNA matches it firmly. Expanded clones get a size class; other rows say once, few or many, or leave the size out.

>few|TRBV9|NA|TRBJ1-2
TGTGCCAGCCAACCGACGGGGGGGGGCTATGGCTACACCTTC
CASQPTGGGYGYTF
>NA|TRBV20-1|TRBD1|TRBJ2-7
TGCAGTGCCACAGGGGGCCGAGAGCAGTACTTC
CSATGGREQYF
>NA|TRBV12-3/TRBV12-4|NA|TRBJ1-2
TGTGCCAGCAGTCCTCGGGACAAGAACTATGGCTACACCTTC
CASSPRDKNYGYTF
>NA|TRBV9|NA|TRBJ1-6
TGTGCCAGCAGCGTATACGGGGATTCACCCCTCCACTTT
CASSVYGDSPLHF
>few|TRBV9|TRBD1|TRBJ2-7
TGTGCCAGCAGCGTGGGGAACAGGGGGACCTACGAGCAGTACTTC
CASSVGNRGTYEQYF
>NA|TRBV5-5|NA|TRBJ2-7
TGTGCCAGCAGCTTGGATGGGCCCCGGGCCCAGTACTTC
CASSLDGPRAQYF
>NA|TRBV6-5|NA|TRBJ2-3
TGTGCCAGCAGCGCGTCCCCGGCCGGCGCAGATACGCAGTATTTT
CASSASPAGADTQYF
>many|TRBV3-1|NA|TRBJ2-7
TGTGCCAGCAGCCAGGGGCCCTACGAGCAGTACTTC
CASSQGPYEQYF
>many|TRBV12-3/TRBV12-4|NA|TRBJ1-4
TGTGCCAGTACCTTCAGGGTCCCAACTAATGAAAAACTGTTTTTT
CASTFRVPTNEKLFF
>NA|TRBV10-3|TRBD2|TRBJ2-5
TGTGCCATCCCGCTAGCGGGGGGCCGGAGGGAGACCCAGTACTTC
CAIPLAGGRRETQYF
>NA|TRBV20-1|TRBD2|TRBJ2-3
TGCAGTGCGAGAACTAGCGCCGGCACAGATACGCAGTATTTT
CSARTSAGTDTQYF
>few|TRBV19|TRBD2|TRBJ2-5
TGTGCCAGTAGTAGGACTAGCGGGGGGCGCGAGACCCAGTACTTC
CASSRTSGGRETQYF
>NA|TRBV6-5|TRBD1|TRBJ1-3
TGTGCCAGCAGTCGGACAGGGACATATGGAAACACCATATATTTT
CASSRTGTYGNTIYF
>NA|TRBV11-2|TRBD2|TRBJ2-1
TGTGCCAGCAGCTCAATAGCGGGATCCTACAATGAGCAGTTCTTC
CASSSIAGSYNEQFF
>few|TRBV6-2/TRBV6-3|TRBD2|TRBJ2-3
TGTGCCAGCAGTTACTCTAGCGGGGGGTCAGATACGCAGTATTTT
CASSYSSGGSDTQYF
>NA|TRBV9|TRBD2|TRBJ2-5
TGTGCCAGCAGCGTAGGGCCGGGACTAGCGGGGGGGCTGTCCTATTGGTTAGAGACCCAGTACTTC
CASSVGPGLAGGLSYWLETQYF
>NA|TRBV20-1|TRBD2|TRBJ2-5
TGCAGTGCTACAAGTCAACTAGCGGGGGGGCAGATGCAAGAGACCCAGTACTTC
CSATSQLAGGQMQETQYF
>NA|TRBV18|TRBD1|TRBJ1-2
TGTGCCAGCTCACCACCAAGGACAGGGTCGGGTGGCTACACCTTC
CASSPPRTGSGGYTF
>NA|TRBV6-6|NA|TRBJ1-1
TGTGCCACCACCGACGACGGCTCTGCTGAAGCTTTCTTT
CATTDDGSAEAFF
>few|TRBV9|NA|TRBJ2-1
TGTGCCAGCAGCGTAGAAGACTACAATGGGCAGTTCTTC
CASSVEDYNGQFF
>few|TRBV7-2|NA|TRBJ2-7
TGTGCCAGCAGCTTGGGTTCAGGGAGGTACGAGCAGTACTTC
CASSLGSGRYEQYF
>NA|TRBV6-5|NA|TRBJ2-5
TGTGCCAGCAGTTCCAGAGACCCACGGGACTCCCAAGAGACCCAGTACTTC
CASSSRDPRDSQETQYF
>NA|TRBV15|NA|TRBJ1-3
TGTGCCACCAGCAGCACCAGGACAGTGAACACCATATATTTT
CATSSTRTVNTIYF
>few|TRBV27|NA|TRBJ1-4
TGTGCCAGCAGTTTACGGCAGGGCCAACATGAAAAACTGTTTTTT
CASSLRQGQHEKLFF
>NA|TRBV6-5|NA|TRBJ1-1
TGTGGCAGCAGAGGGGGGCACACTGAAGCTTTCTTT
CGSRGGHTEAFF
>few|TRBV29-1|NA|TRBJ2-5
TGCAGCGTTGAAGAGATAGGGTGGAGGGAAGAGACCCAGTACTTC
CSVEEIGWREETQYF
>NA|TRBV20-1|NA|TRBJ2-2
TGCAGTGCTACCGGGACGAGGAACACCGGGGAGCTGTTTTTT
CSATGTRNTGELFF
>few|TRBV10-3|TRBD2|TRBJ2-1
TGTGCCTCGGGACTAGCGGGAGCGTCGGATGAGCAGTTCTTC
CASGLAGASDEQFF
>NA|TRBV20-1|NA|TRBJ2-5
TGCAGTGCGCCCTCGTCGGTTCTAGAGACCCAGTACTTC
CSAPSSVLETQYF
>NA|TRBV21-1|NA|TRBJ2-7
TGTGCCAGCAGCTCAAGACGGGAGCAGTACTTC
CASSSRREQYF
>few|TRBV30|TRBD2|TRBJ2-5
TGTGCCTGGAGGGGAGGACTAGCGGGGTACCAAGAGACCCAGTACTTC
CAWRGGLAGYQETQYF
>NA|TRBV11-2|TRBD1|TRBJ2-5
TGTGCCAGCAGCTTTAGTTACAGGGGGCGGAAGACCCAGTACTTC
CASSFSYRGRKTQYF
>NA|TRBV6-1|NA|TRBJ2-7
TGTGCCAGCAGTGAGATACAGGGTGACTACGAGCAGTACTTC
CASSEIQGDYEQYF
>few|TRBV7-9|NA|TRBJ1-1
TGTGCCAGCAGCCTAGGTGATTCGAACACTGAAGCTTTCTTT
CASSLGDSNTEAFF
>few|TRBV5-1|NA|TRBJ2-6
TGCGCCAGCAGCTTGGACGCCAGCTCTGGGGCCAACGTCCTGACTTTC
CASSLDASSGANVLTF
>many|TRBV29-1|NA|TRBJ2-5
TGCAGCGTTGGGGGGACCCAGTACTTC
CSVGGTQYF
>NA|TRBV10-3|TRBD2|TRBJ2-1
TGTGCCATCACCGGGACTAGCGGGGGATTGAATGAGCAGTTCTTC
CAITGTSGGLNEQFF
>few|TRBV7-2|NA|TRBJ2-7
TGTGCCAGCAGCATAGACCGGCTTGACGAGCAGTACTTC
CASSIDRLDEQYF
>few|TRBV7-8|NA|TRBJ1-2
TGTGCCAGCAGCCCCTTGAGGGGCGACTATGGCTACACCTTC
CASSPLRGDYGYTF
>few|TRBV12-3/TRBV12-4|NA|TRBJ2-5
TGTGCCAGCAGCCCCGAGGGGATCAGGCAAGAGACCCAGTACTTC
CASSPEGIRQETQYF
>many|TRBV6-6|TRBD1|TRBJ1-1
TGTGCCAGCAGTTACTCGGGACAGGGGAACACTGAAGCTTTCTTT
CASSYSGQGNTEAFF